The clone carrying this T cell receptor (beta chain) appeared a few times. The use of a sample-barcoded 5' primer and a J-beta primer mix characterized a second PCR of about 6 to 12 cycles. TCRdb passed the 5' RACE reads through MiXCR, listing each CDR3 protein once. The repertoire includes 600,000 to 900,000 distinct CDR3 sequences, 20% to 30% of them detected once, and 2.5% to 3.5% sits in the top ten. The sample comes from a study of blood T cells in healthy people across ages. The people who gave samples were healthy Caucasians from Russia, aged roughly 6 to 90. CDR3 length: 15 residues. Germline V gene sequence: CDR1 LNHNV, CDR2 YYDKDF (reference sequence). With 2 bases clipped from V and 5 bases from J, the junction kept 5 bases outside the gene matches. The data were also submitted as part of a second study, on T cells of mothers and their children.

Source material: blood. The chain carries TRBV15 and TRBJ2-5; 10 bases are shared with TRBD2. This clonotype was sampled from a boy younger than 18 in good health. Written as DNA, the CDR3 is TGTGCCACCAGCAGACTAGCGGGGGTCGGGGAGACCCAGTACTTC. This translates into CATSRLAGVGETQYF. The whole variable domain, remainder taken from reference TRBV15 and TRBJ2-5, is DAMVIQNPRYQVTQFGKPVTLSCSQTLNHNVMYWYQQKSSQAPKLLFHYYDKDFNNEADTPDNFQSRRPNTSFCFLDIRSPGLGDTAMYLCATSRLAGVGETQYFGPGTRLLVL.